These T cell receptor beta chains were read from a single sample in a study of cytomegalovirus exposure and HLA in healthy donors. Repertoires were generated with immunoSEQ multiplex PCR, while TCRdb's copy carries only in-frame clones and drops some. This sample has around 91,000 clones; about 77% occur once, and the top ten carry approximately 4.8%. Specimen: PBMCs. Source of these receptors: a male donor in good health and CMV-seropositive. Both conserved end residues are part of each CDR3. The order of the fields is V gene, D gene, J gene, clone size, CDR3 protein, CDR3 DNA. A D gene is named only where the DNA matches it firmly. Clone size is stated in some rows and not others, as once, few, many or a class when expanded.

>TRBV10-3|.|TRBJ1-4|.
CAITQGQGNEKLFF
TGTGCCATCACCCAAGGACAAGGTAATGAAAAACTGTTTTTT
>TRBV19|TRBD1|TRBJ1-5|.
CASTWDRGGNQPQHF
TGTGCCAGTACCTGGGACAGGGGAGGAAATCAGCCCCAGCATTTT
>TRBV7-2|TRBD1|TRBJ1-1|.
CASSSGGGVNTEAFF
TGTGCCAGCAGCAGCGGAGGGGGCGTGAACACTGAAGCTTTCTTT
>TRBV4-1|TRBD2|TRBJ2-1|.
CASRIGLAGLNEQFF
TGCGCCAGCCGAATCGGACTAGCGGGACTCAATGAGCAGTTCTTC
>TRBV5-1|.|TRBJ1-1|.
CASSLGQRNTEAFF
TGCGCCAGCAGCTTGGGACAGCGTAACACTGAAGCTTTCTTT
>TRBV27|TRBD2|TRBJ2-7|.
CASKSGRARDEQYF
TGTGCCAGCAAGAGCGGGAGGGCCCGGGACGAGCAGTACTTC
>TRBV7-9|TRBD1|TRBJ1-1|few
CASSSTRQGSRAFF
TGTGCCAGCAGCTCTACAAGACAGGGATCGAGAGCTTTCTTT
>TRBV30|TRBD1|TRBJ2-7|.
CAWEGGQGFNEQYF
TGTGCCTGGGAGGGGGGACAGGGCTTCAACGAGCAGTACTTC
>TRBV30|.|TRBJ1-3|.
CAYRTASGNTIYF
TGTGCCTACCGGACAGCCTCTGGAAACACCATATATTTT
>TRBV2|TRBD2|TRBJ2-1|.
CASSEIWGSSGGYNEQFF
TGTGCCAGCAGTGAAATTTGGGGGAGTAGCGGGGGCTACAATGAGCAGTTCTTC
>TRBV30|.|TRBJ1-3|.
CAWNSGSGNTIYF
TGTGCCTGGAATTCAGGGTCTGGAAACACCATATATTTT
>TRBV6-5|TRBD2|TRBJ2-5|.
CASSSPVTSGRGTQYF
TGTGCCAGCAGTTCCCCCGTGACTAGCGGGAGGGGGACCCAGTACTTC
>TRBV6-1|.|TRBJ1-5|.
CASSGGQGLNQPQHF
TGTGCCAGCAGTGGAGGTCAGGGGCTAAATCAGCCCCAGCATTTT
>TRBV6-5|TRBD1|TRBJ1-1|.
CASSYQRTGPTEAFF
TGTGCCAGCAGTTACCAGCGGACAGGGCCCACTGAAGCTTTCTTT
>TRBV2|.|TRBJ2-3|.
CASSPGKITADTQYF
TGTGCCAGCAGCCCGGGGAAGATCACTGCAGATACGCAGTATTTT
>TRBV28|.|TRBJ1-2|.
CASSLRQGNYGYTF
TGTGCCAGCAGTTTGAGGCAGGGCAACTATGGCTACACCTTC
>TRBV6-1|TRBD1|TRBJ1-5|.
CASSGWGQGGDQPQHF
TGTGCCAGCAGTGGATGGGGACAGGGGGGGGATCAGCCCCAGCATTTT
>TRBV5-1|TRBD2|TRBJ2-5|once
CASSPAVAGGLGPRTTQYF
TGCGCCAGCAGCCCGGCGGTAGCGGGGGGGCTCGGGCCGCGCACGACCCAGTACTTC
>TRBV6-5|TRBD1|TRBJ1-1|.
CASSWGQGRTEAFF
TGTGCCAGCAGTTGGGGACAGGGGCGGACTGAAGCTTTCTTT
>TRBV19|.|TRBJ2-5|.
CASSISSLKQETQYF
TGTGCCAGTAGTATAAGTTCCCTAAAGCAAGAGACCCAGTACTTC
>TRBV11-2|.|TRBJ2-1|.
CASSLTSGASYNEQFF
TGTGCCAGCAGCTTGACGTCAGGGGCCTCCTACAATGAGCAGTTCTTC
>TRBV5-1|.|TRBJ2-1|.
CASSLARAANEQFF
TGCGCCAGCAGCTTGGCGCGGGCGGCCAATGAGCAGTTCTTC
>TRBV30|.|TRBJ1-2|few
CAWGQQGYTF
TGTGCCTGGGGACAACAGGGCTACACCTTC
>TRBV11-2|TRBD1|TRBJ1-1|.
CASSPDRGTEAFF
TGTGCCAGCAGCCCGGACAGGGGCACTGAAGCTTTCTTT
>TRBV4-2|.|TRBJ2-5|.
CASSPGLWETQYF
TGTGCCAGCAGCCCGGGACTGTGGGAGACCCAGTACTTC
>TRBV28|.|TRBJ2-7|.
CASSQTPGVLSYEQYF
TGTGCCAGCAGTCAAACTCCAGGGGTCTTGTCCTACGAGCAGTACTTC
>TRBV7-8|TRBD1|TRBJ2-1|.
CASSRQGAVSYNEQFF
TGTGCCAGCAGCCGACAGGGGGCGGTATCCTACAATGAGCAGTTCTTC
>TRBV4-2|TRBD1|TRBJ1-1|few
CASSHAPGQGAFGTEAFF
TGTGCCAGCAGCCATGCCCCGGGACAGGGGGCGTTCGGGACTGAAGCTTTCTTT
>TRBV28|TRBD1|TRBJ1-1|.
CASSLTGVTEAFF
TGTGCCAGCAGTTTAACAGGGGTGACTGAAGCTTTCTTT
>TRBV4-2|TRBD1|TRBJ1-4|.
CASSQDLSQGAREKLFF
TGTGCCAGCAGCCAAGATCTGTCGCAGGGGGCTCGGGAAAAACTGTTTTTT
>TRBV28|TRBD1|TRBJ1-5|once
CASSDRGQWQPQHF
TGTGCCAGCAGTGACAGGGGACAGTGGCAGCCCCAGCATTTT
>TRBV5-5|.|TRBJ2-7|.
CASSPFGAYEQYF
TGTGCCAGCAGCCCTTTTGGAGCCTACGAGCAGTACTTC
>TRBV7-9|TRBD1|TRBJ1-2|.
CASSRPGQSYGYTF
TGTGCCAGCAGCCGACCGGGACAGTCTTATGGCTACACCTTC
>TRBV15|.|TRBJ1-4|.
CATSREKSWGDNEKLFF
TGTGCCACCAGCAGAGAAAAAAGTTGGGGAGACAATGAAAAACTGTTTTTT
>TRBV27|.|TRBJ2-7|once
CASRPGLPYEQYF
TGTGCCAGCAGACCGGGACTCCCCTACGAGCAGTACTTC
>TRBV9|.|TRBJ1-1|few
CASSPLGGSNTEAFF
TGTGCCAGCAGCCCCTTGGGGGGTTCGAACACTGAAGCTTTCTTT
>TRBV6-5|TRBD1|TRBJ2-5|.
CASSPDRGRETQYF
TGTGCCAGCAGCCCAGACAGGGGGCGTGAGACCCAGTACTTC
>TRBV6-1|.|TRBJ2-1|once
CASSDQASSYNEQFF
TGTGCCAGCAGTGACCAGGCCTCCTCCTACAATGAGCAGTTCTTC
>TRBV5-6|.|TRBJ2-1|.
CASLASYNEQFF
TGTGCCAGTCTAGCGTCCTACAATGAGCAGTTCTTC
>TRBV11-2|.|TRBJ1-3|.
CASSLGTGPLSGNTIYF
TGTGCCAGCAGCTTGGGTACAGGGCCTCTCTCTGGAAACACCATATATTTT
>TRBV6-1|.|TRBJ2-3|few
CASSGQIDTQYF
TGTGCCAGCAGTGGCCAGATAGATACGCAGTATTTT
>TRBV6-1|TRBD1|TRBJ2-7|.
CASSGSPGQGSEQYF
TGTGCCAGCAGTGGGAGCCCAGGACAGGGTAGCGAGCAGTACTTC
>TRBV7-8|TRBD1|TRBJ2-6|.
CASSMRTGSPGANVLTF
TGTGCCAGCAGCATGAGGACAGGGAGCCCTGGGGCCAACGTCCTGACTTTC
>TRBV19|TRBD2|TRBJ2-1|.
CASSTSGRAGNEQFF
TGTGCCAGTAGTACGAGCGGGAGGGCCGGGAATGAGCAGTTCTTC
>TRBV10-2|.|TRBJ1-1|few
CASSESGRLEAFF
TGCGCCAGCAGTGAGTCAGGCAGGCTCGAGGCTTTCTTT
>TRBV27|.|TRBJ2-5|.
CASSLRGLETQYF
TGTGCCAGCAGTTTGAGGGGGTTAGAGACCCAGTACTTC
>TRBV7-8|TRBD1|TRBJ1-4|.
CASIEGRTGGEKLFF
TGTGCCAGCATCGAGGGGCGGACAGGGGGTGAAAAACTGTTTTTT
>TRBV7-9|.|TRBJ2-7|.
CSSSLWGDEQYF
TGTTCCAGCAGCCTCTGGGGCGACGAGCAGTACTTC
>TRBV27|.|TRBJ2-3|.
CASSFIPGARGARRDTQYF
TGTGCCAGCAGTTTCATCCCAGGCGCACGGGGGGCTCGGAGGGATACGCAGTATTTT
>TRBV10-3|TRBD1|TRBJ2-5|.
CAISAGQGFRETQYF
TGTGCCATCAGCGCCGGACAGGGCTTTCGGGAGACCCAGTACTTC
>TRBV19|.|TRBJ2-7|.
CASSFGTGTYEQYF
TGTGCCAGTAGTTTCGGGACTGGAACCTACGAGCAGTACTTC
>TRBV9|.|TRBJ2-3|.
CASSDRLVSDTQYF
TGTGCCAGCAGCGATCGACTAGTCTCGGATACGCAGTATTTT
>TRBV28|.|TRBJ2-2|.
CASSKGLRNTGELFF
TGTGCCAGCAGTAAGGGACTCAGAAACACCGGGGAGCTGTTTTTT
>TRBV29-1|.|TRBJ2-5|.
CSVEEWRGETQYF
TGCAGCGTTGAAGAATGGAGGGGAGAGACCCAGTACTTC
>TRBV7-9|.|TRBJ1-5|.
CASSSLDPLQPQHF
TGTGCCAGCAGCTCCCTAGACCCACTTCAGCCCCAGCATTTT